These 25 T cell receptor beta chains came from one sample sequenced in a study of beta chain features in type 1 diabetes. cDNA synthesis used the whole RNA isolate, giving expressed TCRB sequences. Some clones are missing from TCRdb's copy, which holds only in-frame ones; the method was immunoSEQ multiplex PCR. The sample lists about 230,000 clones; around 15% were seen once. The study, taken as a whole, reports: All four CD4+ subsets of Type 1 diabetes patients contained TCRB CDR3s that were moderately but significantly shorter.

The antigens of these receptors remain unknown. Sequencing used naive CD4+ T cells from blood. These receptors all stem from a man aged 30-40 years with type 1 diabetes.

This clone was counted between two and nine times. The V and J genes are TRBV10-3 and TRBJ2-1; the match to TRBD2 covers 7 bases. CDR1 and CDR2 (germline): ENHRY, SYGVKD. Trimming cost V 4 bases and J 4 bases; bases outside gene matches: 7. The CDR3 sequence is 15 residues long. The DNA of the CDR3 is TGTGCCATCAGTGGAGGGGCGGGAGAATACAATGAGCAGTTCTTC. This codes for CAISGGAGEYNEQFF.

The chain joins TRBV10-3 to TRBJ1-1; 9 nucleotides agree with TRBD1. V was pared by 5 bases and J by 2 bases, with 9 bases of the junction left unmatched. CDR1 ENHRY and CDR2 SYGVKD come from the germline V gene. The CDR3 covers 16 residues. DNA of the CDR3: TGTGCCATCAGTCCCGGGACAGGGATTGGAAACACTGAAGCTTTCTTT. Protein product: CAISPGTGIGNTEAFF.

This clone came up a few times. The chain is built from TRBV2 and TRBJ2-3; 7 bases line up with TRBD2. Germline V gene lookup returns CDR1 SNHLY and CDR2 FYNNEI. The CDR3 contains 13 residues. The J segment lost 3 bases and the V segment lost 6 bases, leaving 3 bases of the junction unmatched. The CDR3 here is CASSGEGTDTQYF. The CDR3 DNA follows: TGTGCCAGCAGCGGGGAGGGGACAGATACGCAGTATTTT.

This clone appeared a few times. The rearrangement links TRBV5-4 to TRBJ1-1; no clear D gene. Trimming shortened V by 4 bases and J by 2 bases, and 12 bases separated the two germline ends. This CDR3 has 14 amino acids. CDR1 is SGHNT, CDR2 YYREEE, per germline (reference sequence). CDR3 sequence (DNA): TGTGCCAGCAGCCCGATGACGGCAAACACTGAAGCTTTCTTT. Amino acid sequence: CASSPMTANTEAFF. Looking up the rest from reference TRBV5-4 and TRBJ1-1 gives the full variable domain: ETGVTQSPTHLIKTRGQQVTLRCSSQSGHNTVSWYQQALGQGPQFIFQYYREEENGRGNFPPRFSGLQFPNYSSELNVNALELDDSALYLCASSPMTANTEAFFGQGTRLTVV.

The chain employs TRBV6-5 and TRBJ2-1, with TRBD2 matching over 7 bases. Germline V gene lookup returns CDR1 MNHEY and CDR2 SVGAGI. The V gene end was trimmed by 6 bases and the J gene end by 15 bases; junction bases not matched to a gene: 11. The CDR3 runs to 12 residues. CDR3 sequence (DNA): TGTGCCAGCAGCCCCGTGGGGGAGGGACGGTTCTTC. Amino acids: CASSPVGEGRFF.

The chain employs TRBV25-1 and TRBJ2-7; the D is unclear. Trimming shortened V by 6 bases and J by 3 bases, and 9 bases separated the two germline ends. CDR1 is MGHDK and CDR2 is SYGVNS in the germline V gene. This CDR3 has 12 amino acids. CDR3 loop: CASRDLNYEQYF. The CDR3 DNA reads as TGTGCCAGCAGAGACTTAAACTACGAGCAGTACTTC.

The gene calls are TRBV7-8 and TRBJ2-2; weak D call: TRBD2 (5 bases). The CDR3 covers 15 residues. V was trimmed by 5 bases and J by 3 bases, leaving 13 bases between them. Looked up from germline, CDR1 is SGHVS and CDR2 is FQNEAQ. CDR3 DNA sequence: TGTGCCAGCAGCCTGGACTTGAGAGACACCGGGGAGCTGTTTTTT. Protein product: CASSLDLRDTGELFF. The full variable domain, completed using reference TRBV7-8 and TRBJ2-2, is GAGVSQSPRYKVAKRGQDVALRCDPISGHVSLFWYQQALGQGPEFLTYFQNEAQLDKSGLPSDRFFAERPEGSVSTLKIQRTQQEDSAVYLCASSLDLRDTGELFFGEGSRLTVL.

In its sample, this clone was seen a few times. The V gene is TRBV27, the J gene TRBJ2-1; 12 positions match TRBD2. Germline lookup yields CDR1 MNHEY and CDR2 SMNVEV (reference sequence). This CDR3 contains 18 residues. V gave up 8 bases and J gave up 2 bases; unmatched junction bases: 13. CDR3 in DNA: TGTGCCAGCTGCCCGAGGCTAGCGGGAGGGCCGGCCTACAATGAGCAGTTCTTC. It codes for CASCPRLAGGPAYNEQFF.

The chain employs TRBV28 and TRBJ1-1; the D gene is possibly TRBD1 (6 bases). Trimming left V 6 bases short and J 0 bases short, with 17 bases between. In germline, CDR1 is MDHEN, CDR2 SYDVKM. The CDR3 is 16 residues long. The CDR3 reads CASRSPGGFMNTEAFF. CDR3 in DNA: TGTGCCAGCAGGTCCCCGGGGGGCTTTATGAACACTGAAGCTTTCTTT.

The gene calls are TRBV29-1 and TRBJ1-1, with D unresolved. The CDR3 spans 13 residues. Germline CDR1 reads SQVTM; CDR2 reads ANQGSEA. Trimming took off 6 bases at V and 0 bases at J, with 11 bases between the two ends. This CDR3 reads CSVSGGMNTEAFF. In DNA, the CDR3 is TGCAGCGTCTCAGGAGGCATGAACACTGAAGCTTTCTTT.

As DNA, the CDR3 is TGCGCCAGCAGTCAGACGGGGGAGGATACGCAGTATTTT. It translates to CASSQTGEDTQYF. This chain joins TRBV23-1 and TRBJ2-3; tentatively, D is TRBD2 (6 bases). TRBV23-1 is flagged as an ORF with uncertain function. Trimming removed 3 bases at V and 6 bases at J, with 10 bases between. The CDR3 loop spans 13 amino acids.

This clone was picked up a small number of times. The rearrangement uses TRBV7-2 and TRBJ1-2; D is unclear. Germline values: CDR1 SGHTA, CDR2 FQGNSA. The CDR3 totals 12 residues. Trimming pared 2 bases from V and 2 bases from J, leaving 3 bases between. CDR3: CASSLLNYGYTF. In DNA, the CDR3 is TGTGCCAGCAGCTTACTAAACTATGGCTACACCTTC.

This clone has just a few counts. The CDR3 spells CSVVFYEQYF. The CDR3 nucleotides read TGCAGCGTGGTGTTCTACGAGCAGTACTTC. The chain employs TRBV29-1 and TRBJ2-5; D unresolved. Gene TRBJ2-7 matches the end of the DNA better, so the J call may be wrong. From germline, CDR1 is SQVTM and CDR2 ANQGSEA. The CDR3 sequence is 10 residues long.

This clone has more than one count but fewer than ten. Distinct nucleotide sequences in the sample also encode this CDR3. The genes are TRBV7-2 and TRBJ2-5, with unresolved D. V gave up 5 bases and J gave up 2 bases, with 3 bases separating them. This CDR3 spans 11 amino acids. Germline values: CDR1 SGHTA, CDR2 FQGNSA. This CDR3 is CASSPQETQYF. Written as DNA, the CDR3 is TGTGCCAGCAGCCCGCAAGAGACCCAGTACTTC.

V gene TRBV9 combines with J gene TRBJ2-1; the D is unclear. The CDR3 has 15 residues. V was shortened by 2 bases and J by 0 bases, with 9 bases between the two germline ends. Germline CDR1 reads SGDLS; CDR2 reads YYNGEE. The CDR3 DNA follows: TGTGCCAGCAGCGTCAGCCAGGACTCCTACAATGAGCAGTTCTTC. Its protein product is CASSVSQDSYNEQFF.

V gene TRBV30 combines with J gene TRBJ2-1; possibly TRBD2 for D (5 bases). CDR1 is GTSNPN and CDR2 is SVGIG in the germline V gene (reference sequence). CDR3 length: 15 amino acids. Trimming cost V 0 bases and J 2 bases, with 11 bases left between them. CDR3 loop: CAWSVLSGPYNEQFF. CDR3 DNA: TGTGCCTGGAGTGTATTGAGCGGACCCTACAATGAGCAGTTCTTC.

This clone turned up a few times. CDR3 nucleotide sequence: TGTGCCAGCAGATCGGATGAGCTTGGGCAGTACTTC. This codes for CASRSDELGQYF. The chain employs TRBV6-1 and TRBJ2-7, with unresolved D. Trimming removed 6 bases at V and 9 bases at J, with 15 bases between. The germline CDR1 and CDR2 sequences are MNHNS and SASEGT. The CDR3 length is 12 residues.

This clone has more than one count but fewer than ten. The chain has TRBV7-9 and TRBJ1-1; TRBD1 is a possible D gene (5 bases). Deletions cut 5 bases from V and 5 bases from J, with 15 bases between. CDR1 is SEHNR and CDR2 is FQNEAQ in the germline V gene (reference sequence). The CDR3 spans 14 residues. CDR3 in DNA: TGTGCCAGCAGCGCCTCAAAGGGGAGGACTGAAGCTTTCTTT. It codes for CASSASKGRTEAFF.

Only a few counts were recorded for this clone. The J gene is TRBJ2-7, the V gene TRBV29-1; 10 bases line up with TRBD2. V lost 4 bases, J lost 5 bases, and 2 bases stayed unmatched. This CDR3 is 12 amino acids long. The germline V gene has CDR1 SQVTM and CDR2 ANQGSEA. CDR3 loop: CSVASGSDEQYF. The CDR3 DNA follows: TGCAGCGTTGCTAGCGGGAGTGACGAGCAGTACTTC.

This clone has only a few counts. This chain joins TRBV5-1 and TRBJ2-3; a weak D match, TRBD2 (5 bases). Trimming took off 0 bases at V and 6 bases at J, with 14 bases between the two ends. This CDR3 region has 15 residues. Germline values: CDR1 SGHRS, CDR2 YFSETQ. CDR3 DNA: TGCGCCAGCAGCTTGGGAGGGCCGGAGGCGGATACGCAGTATTTT. This codes for CASSLGGPEADTQYF.

This clone was recorded a few times. CDR3 amino acids: CAWSEFAGPYEQYF. CDR3 coding DNA: TGTGCCTGGAGTGAATTTGCGGGACCCTACGAGCAGTACTTC. This chain uses TRBV30 with TRBJ2-7; the D gene is possibly TRBD2 (6 bases). Trimming took 1 base from V and 2 from J, leaving 12 bases between them. The CDR3 loop spans 14 amino acids. Germline-derived CDR1 and CDR2 are GTSNPN and SVGIG (reference sequence).

This clone was seen more than once but under ten times. The chain couples TRBV15 to TRBJ2-1; the match to TRBD2 covers 11 bases. The ends lost 11 bases at V and 5 bases at J; junction bases unmatched: 8. The length of the CDR3 is 14 residues. CDR1 and CDR2 from the germline V gene are LNHNV and YYDKDF (reference sequence). The CDR3 DNA sequence: TGTGCCGCCGGGCGGGGACTAGCGGACAATGAGCAGTTCTTC. Translating it yields CAAGRGLADNEQFF.

The chain uses TRBV29-1 and TRBJ1-5; 11 nucleotides align to TRBD1. The CDR3 runs 15 residues. CDR1 and CDR2 (germline): SQVTM, ANQGSEA. The ends lost 4 bases at V and 7 bases at J; junction bases unmatched: 9. The CDR3 region is CSVGLGQGVRQPQHF. CDR3 coding DNA: TGCAGCGTTGGCTTGGGACAGGGGGTGAGGCAGCCCCAGCATTTT. The complete variable domain, with remaining parts taken from reference TRBV29-1 and TRBJ1-5, reads SAVISQKPSRDICQRGTSLTIQCQVDSQVTMMFWYRQQPGQSLTLIATANQGSEATYESGFVIDKFPISRPNLTFSTLTVSNMSPEDSSIYLCSVGLGQGVRQPQHFGDGTRLSIL.

In its sample, this clone was seen a few times. This sequence joins TRBV28 and TRBJ1-5; D may be TRBD1 (5 bases). The V end was cut by 6 bases, the J end by 6 bases, with 21 bases between. In germline, CDR1 is MDHEN, CDR2 SYDVKM. The CDR3 is 16 amino acids. As DNA, the CDR3 is TGTGCCAGCAGCCTACTACAGGCGGCTGCAAGTCAGCCCCAGCATTTT. Its translation is CASSLLQAAASQPQHF.

This rearrangement joins TRBV9 to TRBJ2-5; TRBD1 or TRBD2 may be the D gene (6 bases each). The V gene lost 0 bases and the J gene lost 4 bases, with 10 bases spanning the gap. Germline-derived CDR1 and CDR2 are SGDLS and YYNGEE. This CDR3 contains 14 residues. This CDR3 reads CASSVVGGRETQYF. For the CDR3, the DNA is TGTGCCAGCAGCGTAGTAGGGGGGAGAGAGACCCAGTACTTC.